This passage covers 26 T cell receptor beta chains from one sample sequenced in a study of blood T cell repertoires in COVID-19. Data came from immunoSEQ multiplex PCR; TCRdb stores just in-frame clones and leaves some out. The sample lists some 98,000 clones; around 80% were seen once. Input material: peripheral blood. The receptor source for this set is a man aged 60-69 years with acute or convalescent COVID-19.

V usage is TRBV19 and J usage is TRBJ2-7, with D possibly TRBD2 on 5 matching bases. The CDR3 spans 13 residues. Germline values: CDR1 LNHDA, CDR2 SQIVND (reference sequence). Trimming took 6 bases from V and 6 from J, leaving 15 bases between them. CDR3 bases: TGTGCCAGTAGGGGAGAGGGAACCGGCGAGCAGTACTTC. This translates into CASRGEGTGEQYF.

The chain has TRBV28 and TRBJ2-1; no firm D call. CDR1 and CDR2 (germline): MDHEN, SYDVKM. The CDR3 has 14 amino acids. The germline V and J ends were trimmed by 7 bases and 0 bases, with 10 bases remaining between them. The CDR3 loop reads CASIGWSSYNEQFF. The DNA of the CDR3 is TGTGCCAGCATCGGCTGGAGCTCCTACAATGAGCAGTTCTTC.

This clone showed up many times. The chain has TRBV29-1 and TRBJ1-2, with D perhaps matching TRBD1 (5 bases). Germline V gene data show CDR1 as SQVTM and CDR2 as ANQGSEA. V dropped 5 bases and J dropped 0 bases, with 16 bases sitting between them. There are 15 residues in the CDR3. CDR3 nucleotides: TGCAGCGTTCAGGGAGGAGGCGGTACTAACTATGGCTACACCTTC. Amino acids: CSVQGGGGTNYGYTF.

This clone has only one observation. The genes are TRBV30 and TRBJ2-1; 10 positions agree with TRBD2. The CDR3 is 16 residues long. After removal of 0 bases from V and 7 bases from J, the junction contained 9 bases not matched to a gene. Germline CDR1 GTSNPN, CDR2 SVGIG (reference sequence). The CDR3 bases are TGTGCCTGGAGTGTGCAGCGGGGGGGCCCTAGAAATGAGCAGTTCTTC. As protein: CAWSVQRGGPRNEQFF.

The chain couples TRBV30 to TRBJ2-5; 9 bases map to TRBD1. The CDR3 has 16 residues. Germline CDR1 GTSNPN, CDR2 SVGIG (reference sequence). After removal of 3 bases from V and 0 bases from J, the junction contained 8 bases not matched to a gene. The CDR3 region is CAWRGPGQGNQETQYF. The CDR3 coding sequence is TGTGCCTGGAGAGGTCCGGGACAGGGAAACCAAGAGACCCAGTACTTC.

This chain joins TRBV5-5 and TRBJ1-5; 7 nucleotides line up with TRBD1. The V gene's germline CDR1 is SGHKS and CDR2 YYEKEE (reference sequence). The CDR3 contains 14 residues. With V trimmed by 2 bases and J by 5 bases, 4 bases remained unmatched. CDR3 coding DNA: TGTGCCAGCAGCTTTCGACAGGGTGATCAGCCCCAGCATTTT. It encodes CASSFRQGDQPQHF.

The chain couples TRBV28 to TRBJ2-7; 11 bases match TRBD1. Trimming at V came to 8 bases and at J to 6 bases, leaving 12 bases not matched to a gene. Germline CDR1 is MDHEN and CDR2 is SYDVKM. The length of the CDR3 is 15 residues. CDR3 nucleotides: TGTGCCAGCGGACTAAACCGGGACAGGGGGTCCGAGCAGTACTTC. Amino acid sequence: CASGLNRDRGSEQYF.

The V and J genes are TRBV7-2 and TRBJ2-5; D is undetermined. The CDR3 has 14 amino acids. Looked up from germline, CDR1 is SGHTA and CDR2 is FQGNSA. V shed 2 bases and J shed 1 base, with 8 bases lying between them. The CDR3 is CASSLRNSQETQYF. For the CDR3, the DNA is TGTGCCAGCAGCTTACGGAACAGCCAAGAGACCCAGTACTTC.

The rearrangement links TRBV18 to TRBJ2-1; 12 nucleotides agree with TRBD2. V was clipped by 1 base and J by 4 bases; unmatched bases: 2. Germline CDR1 and CDR2: KGHSH and LQKENI. There are 16 residues in the CDR3. Written as DNA, the CDR3 is TGTGCCAGCTCACCACGCCTAGCGGGGGGGTACAATGAGCAGTTCTTC. Protein sequence: CASSPRLAGGYNEQFF. The complete variable domain, with remaining parts taken from reference TRBV18 and TRBJ2-1, reads NAGVMQNPRHLVRRRGQEARLRCSPMKGHSHVYWYRQLPEEGLKFMVYLQKENIIDESGMPKERFSAEFPKEGPSILRIQQVVRGDSAAYFCASSPRLAGGYNEQFFGPGTRLTVL.

This rearrangement joins TRBV19 to TRBJ1-1; TRBD1 is a possible D gene (5 bases). V lost 3 bases, J lost 8 bases, and 13 bases lay in between. The CDR3 extends over 13 amino acids. Germline V lookup: CDR1 LNHDA, CDR2 SQIVND (reference sequence). CDR3: CASSILGGAEAFF. The CDR3 DNA reads TGTGCCAGTAGTATTCTGGGCGGGGCGGAAGCTTTCTTT. Full variable domain (remainder filled in from reference TRBV19 and TRBJ1-1): DGGITQSPKYLFRKEGQNVTLSCEQNLNHDAMYWYRQDPGQGLRLIYYSQIVNDFQKGDIAEGYSVSREKKESFPLTVTSAQKNPTAFYLCASSILGGAEAFFGQGTRLTVV.

This rearrangement joins TRBV7-2 to TRBJ2-1, with 7 bases identical to TRBD1. Germline-derived CDR1 and CDR2 are SGHTA and FQGNSA. CDR3 length: 15 amino acids. Trimming at V came to 2 bases and at J to 8 bases, leaving 9 bases not matched to a gene. As DNA, the CDR3 is TGTGCCAGCAGCTTAAATCGGCCTGGACAGGATGAGCAGTTCTTC. The encoded protein is CASSLNRPGQDEQFF. Combining the CDR3 with reference TRBV7-2 and TRBJ2-1 gives the whole variable domain GAGVSQSPSNKVTEKGKDVELRCDPISGHTALYWYRQSLGQGLEFLIYFQGNSAPDKSGLPSDRFSAERTGGSVSTLTIQRTQQEDSAVYLCASSLNRPGQDEQFFGPGTRLTVL.

V is TRBV24-1 and J is TRBJ2-1; perhaps TRBD1 as D (6 bases). The CDR3 spans 13 residues. Trimming cost V 3 bases and J 4 bases, with 6 bases left between them. Germline CDR1 is KGHDR and CDR2 is SFDVKD. Here the CDR3 reads CATSDGQYNEQFF. The CDR3 DNA reads as TGTGCCACCAGTGATGGACAGTACAATGAGCAGTTCTTC.

V and J are TRBV7-2 and TRBJ1-2, with 7 bases identical to TRBD1. The V segment lost 5 bases and the J segment 0 bases; nucleotides outside the gene matches: 6. CDR1 SGHTA and CDR2 FQGNSA come from the germline V gene. The CDR3 consists of 15 residues. CDR3 region: CASSNDRATNYGYTF. In DNA, the CDR3 is TGTGCCAGCAGCAATGACAGGGCCACTAACTATGGCTACACCTTC.

This chain connects TRBV6-5 to TRBJ2-2, with TRBD2 matching over 10 bases. This CDR3 has 15 residues. J gave up 1 base and V 9 bases, and 5 bases lay outside the gene matches. CDR1 is MNHEY and CDR2 is SVGAGI in the germline V gene. The CDR3 loop is CASPAGGMNTGELFF. The CDR3 nucleotides are TGTGCCAGTCCAGCGGGGGGGATGAACACCGGGGAGCTGTTTTTT.

This clone was recorded a few times. In DNA, the CDR3 is TGTGCCAGCAGCTTACAGGGACAGGTCCCCTATGGCTACACCTTC. Translating gives CASSLQGQVPYGYTF. The chain uses TRBV7-9 and TRBJ1-2; 8 nucleotides match TRBD1. This CDR3 spans 15 amino acids. Trimming cost V 2 bases and J 4 bases; bases outside gene matches: 6. Looked up from germline, CDR1 is SEHNR and CDR2 is FQNEAQ (reference sequence).

This clone has only a few counts. The chain joins TRBV23-1 to TRBJ1-1; D uncertain. TRBV23-1 is filed as an ORF, its function uncertain. This CDR3 is built from 15 residues. Trimming removed 4 bases at V and 2 bases at J, with 14 bases between. The CDR3 DNA reads TGCGCCAGCAGTCCTAGGGAGATGCTTAACACTGAAGCTTTCTTT. It yields the protein CASSPREMLNTEAFF.

This sequence joins TRBV30 and TRBJ1-6, with unresolved D. Germline V gene data show CDR1 as GTSNPN and CDR2 as SVGIG (reference sequence). Trimming removed 3 bases at V and 17 bases at J, with 17 bases between. This CDR3 is 12 amino acids long. This chain's CDR3 is CAWRGGTSAIHF. The CDR3 DNA reads TGTGCCTGGAGGGGAGGTACATCTGCCATCCACTTT.

The V and J genes are TRBV5-1 and TRBJ1-1, with D possibly matching TRBD1 (5 bases). Germline CDR1 reads SGHRS; CDR2 reads YFSETQ. V gave up 0 bases and J gave up 7 bases, with 16 bases separating them. The CDR3 runs to 15 residues. The CDR3 DNA is TGCGCCAGCAGCTTGGCCTCGTTTGTGGGACTTGAAGCTTTCTTT. Translating gives CASSLASFVGLEAFF.

This chain joins TRBV5-4 and TRBJ1-3, with 7 bases lining up with TRBD1. The CDR3 totals 15 residues. Germline V CDR1 and CDR2: SGHNT, YYREEE (reference sequence). J gave up 0 bases and V 4 bases, and 4 bases lay outside the gene matches. The CDR3 DNA sequence: TGTGCCAGCAGCCACGGGACAGCCTCTGGAAACACCATATATTTT. Protein sequence: CASSHGTASGNTIYF.

This sequence joins TRBV18 and TRBJ2-3, with TRBD1 matching 8 bases. Germline lookup yields CDR1 KGHSH and CDR2 LQKENI. This CDR3 spans 15 amino acids. Trimming at V came to 4 bases and at J to 4 bases, leaving 7 bases not matched to a gene. The CDR3 loop is CASSRQDRGADTQYF. CDR3 DNA: TGTGCCAGCTCACGACAAGACAGGGGTGCAGATACGCAGTATTTT.

The CDR3: CASSLVPGETQYF. The CDR3 DNA sequence: TGTGCCAGCAGCTTAGTACCAGGGGAGACCCAGTACTTC. The chain joins TRBV11-3 to TRBJ2-5; TRBD1 is a possible D gene (5 bases). The V and J ends lost 1 base and 5 bases respectively, with 8 bases between them. This CDR3 contains 13 residues. The V gene's germline CDR1 is SGHNT and CDR2 YENEEA.

This clone is a singleton in its sample. The CDR3 DNA sequence: TGTGCCAGCAGCGCCCACAGTGCAACTAATGAAAAACTGTTTTTT. It specifies CASSAHSATNEKLFF. The chain has TRBV9 and TRBJ1-4; unclear D gene. The CDR3 contains 15 residues. Trimming shortened V by 3 bases and J by 0 bases, and 9 bases separated the two germline ends. Germline V gives CDR1 SGDLS, CDR2 YYNGEE.

This chain joins TRBV21-1 and TRBJ1-1; TRBD1 is taken as the D call from the table, unchecked against the DNA. TRBV21-1 is a recognized pseudogene. This CDR3 region has 14 residues. CDR3 in amino acids: CASRNRNMNTEAFF. The CDR3 nucleotides are TGTGCCAGCAGAAACAGGAACATGAACACTGAAGCTTTCTTT.

The chain links TRBV7-2 to TRBJ2-5, with TRBD2 as a possible D gene (5 bases). Looked up from germline, CDR1 is SGHTA and CDR2 is FQGNSA. This CDR3 contains 15 residues. Trimming took off 1 base at V and 4 bases at J, with 13 bases between the two ends. This chain's CDR3 is CASSLGASQAETQYF. The CDR3 DNA sequence: TGTGCCAGCAGCTTAGGGGCTAGCCAGGCAGAGACCCAGTACTTC.

The rearrangement joins TRBV10-3 to TRBJ2-5; the match to TRBD2 covers 8 bases. Looked up from germline, CDR1 is ENHRY and CDR2 is SYGVKD. The CDR3 consists of 15 residues. V lost 2 bases to trimming and J lost 4 bases; unmatched junction nucleotides: 6. The CDR3 loop reads CAISEELAEGETQYF. DNA of the CDR3: TGTGCCATCAGTGAGGAACTAGCGGAAGGAGAGACCCAGTACTTC.

The V gene is TRBV7-3, the J gene TRBJ2-2, with 10 nucleotides matching TRBD2. The germline CDR1 and CDR2 sequences are SGHTA and FQGTGA. V lost 5 bases to trimming and J lost 2 bases; unmatched junction nucleotides: 2. This CDR3 has 15 residues. CDR3 nucleotide sequence: TGTGCCAGCAGCCGACTAGCGGGCAACACCGGGGAGCTGTTTTTT. Its protein product is CASSRLAGNTGELFF.